These 15 T cell receptor beta chains came from one sample sequenced in a study of T cell responses to AZD1222 COVID-19 vaccine. TCRdb's copy holds only in-frame clones and misses some; the assay was immunoSEQ multiplex PCR. There are more than 100,000 clones in the sample; around 86% occur only once, and approximately 1.1% lies in the top ten. The source was peripheral blood, collected on day 0 of AZD1222 vaccination. All receptors derive from an adult in good health.

This clone was seen only a few times. This sequence joins TRBV24-1 and TRBJ2-3; no firm D call. Trimming shortened V by 6 bases and J by 1 base, and 7 bases separated the two germline ends. The CDR3 covers 13 residues. In germline, CDR1 is KGHDR, CDR2 SFDVKD. The CDR3 DNA follows: TGTGCCACCAGTACGCCCGGCACAGATACGCAGTATTTT. This sequence encodes CATSTPGTDTQYF.

J is TRBJ1-1 and V is TRBV7-9; 9 bases map to TRBD1. Unmatched junction bases numbered 14, after V lost 4 bases and J lost 11 bases. The CDR3 sequence is 15 residues long. Germline lookup yields CDR1 SEHNR and CDR2 FQNEAQ (reference sequence). CDR3 sequence (DNA): TGTGCCAGCAGCTCCCGGACAGGGGAGGACTCTTGGGCTTTCTTT. Encoded protein: CASSSRTGEDSWAFF.

The chain recombines TRBV7-2 with TRBJ2-4; tentatively, D is TRBD1 or TRBD2 (5 bases each). Germline V gene lookup returns CDR1 SGHTA and CDR2 FQGNSA. The CDR3 runs 15 residues. Deletions cut 7 bases from V and 0 bases from J, with 13 bases between. In DNA, the CDR3 is TGTGCCAGCAAAAGAGGGGTGGGAGCCAAAAACATTCAGTACTTC. Amino acid sequence: CASKRGVGAKNIQYF.

The chain couples TRBV28 to TRBJ1-1, with 8 bases lining up with TRBD1. Germline trimming cut 2 bases from V and 0 bases from J; bases unmatched to any gene: 8. The CDR3 loop spans 17 amino acids. The V gene's germline CDR1 is MDHEN and CDR2 SYDVKM. CDR3: CASSLKTGVTMNTEAFF. CDR3 sequence (DNA): TGTGCCAGCAGTTTAAAGACAGGGGTGACCATGAACACTGAAGCTTTCTTT.

The chain combines TRBV11-2 with TRBJ1-4; D remains unclear. Trimming shortened V by 1 base and J by 7 bases, and 13 bases separated the two germline ends. The CDR3 sequence is 15 residues long. Germline values: CDR1 SGHAT, CDR2 FQNNGV. The CDR3 spells CASSLAPGFTEKLFF. In nucleotides, the CDR3 is TGTGCCAGCAGCTTAGCTCCGGGTTTCACTGAAAAACTGTTTTTT.

The chain joins TRBV5-1 to TRBJ2-5, with D possibly matching TRBD2 (6 bases). Germline CDR1 reads SGHRS; CDR2 reads YFSETQ. V shed 5 bases and J shed 5 bases, with 10 bases lying between them. The CDR3 spans 12 residues. CDR3 nucleotide sequence: TGCGCCAGCAGAGCGGGCGCGGAGACCCAGTACTTC. Translating gives CASRAGAETQYF.

The chain couples TRBV5-1 to TRBJ1-1; unclear D gene. V lost 3 bases and J 0 bases, leaving 18 bases between the germline ends. CDR1 is SGHRS and CDR2 is YFSETQ in the germline V gene. This CDR3 is 17 amino acids long. DNA of the CDR3: TGCGCCAGCAGCTCCGAACCGTCCTGGACGGTGAACACTGAAGCTTTCTTT. Amino acid sequence: CASSSEPSWTVNTEAFF.

The rearrangement uses TRBV5-1 and TRBJ2-7; 8 bases line up with TRBD2. Germline CDR1 reads SGHRS; CDR2 reads YFSETQ. The V segment lost 1 base and the J segment 1 base; nucleotides outside the gene matches: 1. The CDR3 extends over 14 amino acids. CDR3 sequence: CASSLTSGSYEQYF. The DNA for the CDR3 is TGCGCCAGCAGCTTGACTAGCGGTTCCTACGAGCAGTACTTC.

This clone was found once. The rearrangement joins TRBV9 to TRBJ1-3; D is uncertain. V was clipped by 4 bases and J by 1 base, with 30 bases between them. Germline V gene data show CDR1 as SGDLS and CDR2 as YYNGEE. The CDR3 spans 21 residues. CDR3: CASSSRARAEGKVFSGNTIYF. The CDR3 coding sequence is TGTGCCAGCAGCTCTAGGGCAAGGGCGGAGGGCAAAGTATTTTCTGGAAACACCATATATTTT. The full variable domain, with the rest looked up from reference TRBV9 and TRBJ1-3, is DSGVTQTPKHLITATGQRVTLRCSPRSGDLSVYWYQQSLDQGLQFLIQYYNGEERAKGNILERFSAQQFPDLHSELNLSSLELGDSALYFCASSSRARAEGKVFSGNTIYFGEGSWLTVV.

The V gene is TRBV19, the J gene TRBJ2-4; 8 bases are a match to TRBD1. The germline V gene has CDR1 LNHDA and CDR2 SQIVND (reference sequence). J was trimmed by 0 bases and V by 6 bases; bases with no gene match: 7. The CDR3 is made up of 16 amino acids. CDR3 nucleotides: TGTGCCAGTAGGGACAGGGTTTCTCTAGCCAAAAACATTCAGTACTTC. It is translated as CASRDRVSLAKNIQYF.

This clone is a singleton in its sample. The rearrangement links TRBV7-2 to TRBJ2-7; D gene ambiguous. Per the germline V gene, CDR1 is SGHTA and CDR2 is FQGNSA. This CDR3 region has 14 residues. V lost 0 bases and J lost 1, with 7 bases in between. The CDR3 spells CASSLAFRSYEQYF. For the CDR3, the DNA is TGTGCCAGCAGCTTAGCGTTTAGGTCCTACGAGCAGTACTTC.

The sample holds a few counts of this clone. V is TRBV7-9 and J is TRBJ1-5; no clear D. The CDR3 spans 14 residues. The germline CDR1 and CDR2 sequences are SEHNR and FQNEAQ (reference sequence). V dropped 7 bases and J dropped 2 bases, with 12 bases sitting between them. The CDR3 nucleotides read TGTGCCAGCACCGATGGGCAGGGCAATCAGCCCCAGCATTTT. The encoded protein is CASTDGQGNQPQHF.

This sequence joins TRBV7-9 and TRBJ1-2; the D gene is possibly TRBD1 (6 bases). The germline V gene has CDR1 SEHNR and CDR2 FQNEAQ (reference sequence). Trimming took 7 bases from V and 5 from J, leaving 14 bases between them. CDR3 length equals 13 residues. The CDR3 region is CASTFPGDYGYTF. The CDR3 DNA sequence: TGTGCCAGCACATTCCCAGGGGATTATGGCTACACCTTC.

The chain is built from TRBV11-2 and TRBJ2-7, with D possibly being TRBD2 (6 bases). This CDR3 has 15 amino acids. V was shortened by 3 bases and J by 5 bases, with 17 bases between the two germline ends. The V gene's germline CDR1 is SGHAT and CDR2 FQNNGV. CDR3 DNA sequence: TGTGCCAGCAGCTTGGGCGGACGAACGGGGGACGAGCAGTACTTC. This sequence encodes CASSLGGRTGDEQYF.

This clone was detected only once. The gene calls are TRBV12-3 or TRBV12-4 and TRBJ1-4, with 8 bases matching TRBD1. Trimming at V came to 7 bases and at J to 6 bases, leaving 4 bases not matched to a gene. This CDR3 comprises 13 residues. The CDR3 loop is CASNRGGYEKLFF. The CDR3 bases are TGTGCCAGCAACAGGGGGGGGTATGAAAAACTGTTTTTT.